In this sample, the clone carrying this TCR beta chain turned up many times. Its antigen remains unidentified. This sample is drawn from a study of glioma-infiltrating T cells. Study conclusions and caveats: Above-expected tissue-blood divergence occurred in all gliomas, most in low-grade ones. Very few CDR3 sequences were shared between tissue and blood.

There are 14 residues in the CDR3. The trim removed 4 bases at V and 5 bases at J, leaving 4 bases unmatched. Germline assignment: CDR1 SGHTA and CDR2 FQGTGA. Amplification of TCR alpha and beta CDR3 regions from RNA used iRepertoire nested multiplex PCR. For one-step reverse transcription and amplification, about 90-450 ng of tissue mRNA or PBMC total RNA was used. TCRdb fed the multiplex PCR reads into MiXCR, producing one record per CDR3 protein. The table shows approximately 120,000 distinct CDR3 sequences, with less than 30% occurring only once. The genes are TRBV7-3 and TRBJ2-3; 9 bases match TRBD1. The receptor was derived from a human donor with low-grade glioma or glioblastoma, undergoing nonglioma brain surgery, or in good health (not recorded which). Sequencing input: glioma tissue, nonneoplastic brain tissue, or PBMCs (not recorded which). CDR3 sequence: CASSSDRGGDTQYF. Written as DNA, the CDR3 is TGTGCCAGCAGCTCGGACAGGGGAGGAGATACGCAGTATTTT.